What follows are 5 T cell receptor beta chains derived from one specimen sequenced in a study of T cell responses to AZD1222 COVID-19 vaccine (dated by TCRdb to the early 2020s). Library preparation was by the immunoSEQ multiplex PCR assay. What TCRdb holds here is the immuneACCESS table cut down to in-frame rearrangements. Part of the clones is not present; checked against another copy, under half of the missing clones reflect an unresolved V gene, and the others are unexplained. This sample comprises fewer than 100,000 clones, more than 70% of them detected only once. The top ten clones comprise roughly 21% of the sample. The time point label, as the study defines it: baseline before first vaccination. Sequenced here: peripheral blood, sampled on day 0 of AZD1222 vaccination. The origin of the receptors is an adult in good health.

The chain uses TRBV18 and TRBJ2-3; 13 bases match TRBD2. J lost 4 bases, V lost 3 bases, and 1 base had no gene match. The CDR3 spans 15 residues. Germline loops: CDR1 KGHSH, CDR2 LQKENI. CDR3 region: CASSPGLAGADTQYF. In DNA, the CDR3 is TGTGCCAGCTCACCTGGACTAGCGGGGGCAGATACGCAGTATTTT.

This clone was found once. V is TRBV25-1 and J is TRBJ2-7, with 7 bases lining up with TRBD2. The V gene's germline CDR1 is MGHDK and CDR2 SYGVNS. The CDR3 sequence is 13 residues long. J gave up 5 bases and V 5 bases, and 6 bases lay outside the gene matches. CDR3 sequence reads: CASSSGKRDEQYF. The CDR3 nucleotides read TGTGCCAGCAGTAGCGGGAAACGCGACGAGCAGTACTTC.

The V gene is TRBV6-5, the J gene TRBJ2-7; 11 positions agree with TRBD1. V gave up 4 bases and J gave up 2 bases; unmatched junction bases: 4. The germline CDR1 and CDR2 sequences are MNHEY and SVGAGI. The CDR3 loop spans 15 amino acids. The CDR3 here is CASSSPGQGAYEQYF. DNA of the CDR3: TGTGCCAGCAGTTCACCGGGACAGGGGGCCTACGAGCAGTACTTC.

The genes are TRBV2 and TRBJ2-1; 14 bases fit TRBD2. V dropped 8 bases and J dropped 7; count of bases not matched to a gene: 4. This CDR3 contains 14 residues. Germline CDR1 SNHLY, CDR2 FYNNEI. The CDR3 protein is CASGGLAGVNEQFF. The DNA of the CDR3 is TGTGCCAGCGGGGGACTAGCGGGAGTGAATGAGCAGTTCTTC. Full variable domain (missing parts from reference TRBV2 and TRBJ2-1): EPEVTQTPSHQVTQMGQEVILRCVPISNHLYFYWYRQILGQKVEFLVSFYNNEISEKSEIFDDQFSVERPDGSNFTLKIRSTKLEDSAMYFCASGGLAGVNEQFFGPGTRLTVL.

V gene TRBV7-9 combines with J gene TRBJ1-5, with D possibly TRBD1 on 6 matching bases. The CDR3 spans 13 residues. V was shortened by 1 base and J by 5 bases, with 6 bases between the two germline ends. Germline CDR1 reads SEHNR; CDR2 reads FQNEAQ (reference sequence). The DNA of the CDR3 is TGTGCCAGCAGCTTAGGACAGGATCAGCCCCAGCATTTT. It is translated as CASSLGQDQPQHF.